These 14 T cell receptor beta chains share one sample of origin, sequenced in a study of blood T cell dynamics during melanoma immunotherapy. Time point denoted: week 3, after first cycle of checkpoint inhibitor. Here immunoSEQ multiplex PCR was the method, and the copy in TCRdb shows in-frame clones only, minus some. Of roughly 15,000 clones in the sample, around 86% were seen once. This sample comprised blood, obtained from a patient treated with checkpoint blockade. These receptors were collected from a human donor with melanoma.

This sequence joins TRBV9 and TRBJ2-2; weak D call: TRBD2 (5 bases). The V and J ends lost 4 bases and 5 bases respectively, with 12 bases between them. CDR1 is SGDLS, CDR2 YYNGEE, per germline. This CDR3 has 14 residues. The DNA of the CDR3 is TGTGCCAGCAGCCCGCGGCCGGGGACCGGGGAGCTGTTTTTT. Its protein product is CASSPRPGTGELFF. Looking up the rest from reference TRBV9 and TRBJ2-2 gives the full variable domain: DSGVTQTPKHLITATGQRVTLRCSPRSGDLSVYWYQQSLDQGLQFLIQYYNGEERAKGNILERFSAQQFPDLHSELNLSSLELGDSALYFCASSPRPGTGELFFGEGSRLTVL.

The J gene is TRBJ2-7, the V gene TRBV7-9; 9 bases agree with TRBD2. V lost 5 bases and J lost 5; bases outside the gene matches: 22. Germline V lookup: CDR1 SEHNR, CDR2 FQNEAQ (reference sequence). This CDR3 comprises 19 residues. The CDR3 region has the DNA TGTGCCAGCAGCAGGCGGGACAGCCAGGCCGGGACTAGCCACCACGAGCAGTACTTC. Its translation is CASSRRDSQAGTSHHEQYF.

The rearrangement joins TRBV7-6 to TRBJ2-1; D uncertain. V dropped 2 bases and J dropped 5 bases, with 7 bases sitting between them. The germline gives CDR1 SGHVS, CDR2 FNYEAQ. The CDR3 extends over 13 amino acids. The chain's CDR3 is CASSLSRNNEQFF. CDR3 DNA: TGTGCCAGCAGCTTAAGCCGAAACAATGAGCAGTTCTTC. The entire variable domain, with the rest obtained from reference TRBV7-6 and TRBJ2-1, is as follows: GAGVSQSPRYKVTKRGQDVALRCDPISGHVSLYWYRQALGQGPEFLTYFNYEAQQDKSGLPNDRFSAERPEGSISTLTIQRTEQRDSAMYRCASSLSRNNEQFFGPGTRLTVL.

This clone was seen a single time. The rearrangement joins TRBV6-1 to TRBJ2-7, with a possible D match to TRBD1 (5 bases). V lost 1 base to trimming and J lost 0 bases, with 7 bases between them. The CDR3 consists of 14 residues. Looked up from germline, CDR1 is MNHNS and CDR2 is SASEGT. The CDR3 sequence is CASSEGGFSYEQYF. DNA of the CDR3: TGTGCCAGCAGTGAAGGGGGCTTCTCCTACGAGCAGTACTTC.

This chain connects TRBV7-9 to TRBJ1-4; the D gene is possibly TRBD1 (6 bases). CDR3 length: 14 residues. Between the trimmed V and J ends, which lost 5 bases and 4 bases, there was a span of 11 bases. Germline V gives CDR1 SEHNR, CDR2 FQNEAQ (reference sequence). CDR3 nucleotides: TGTGCCAGCAGCATACAGGGAAGTAATGAAAAACTGTTTTTT. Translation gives CASSIQGSNEKLFF. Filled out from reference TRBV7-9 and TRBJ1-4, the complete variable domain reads DTGVSQNPRHKITKRGQNVTFRCDPISEHNRLYWYRQTLGQGPEFLTYFQNEAQLEKSRLLSDRFSAERPKGSFSTLEIQRTEQGDSAMYLCASSIQGSNEKLFFGSGTQLSVL.

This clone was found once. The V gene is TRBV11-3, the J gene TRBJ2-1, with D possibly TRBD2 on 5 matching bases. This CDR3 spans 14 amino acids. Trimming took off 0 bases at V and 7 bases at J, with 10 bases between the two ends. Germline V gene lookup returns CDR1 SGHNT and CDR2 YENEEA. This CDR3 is CASSLDPWENEQFF. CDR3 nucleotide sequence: TGTGCCAGCAGCTTAGATCCATGGGAGAATGAGCAGTTCTTC.

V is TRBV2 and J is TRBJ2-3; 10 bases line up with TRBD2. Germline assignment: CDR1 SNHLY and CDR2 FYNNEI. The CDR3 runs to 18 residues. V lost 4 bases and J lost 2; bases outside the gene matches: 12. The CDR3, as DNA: TGTGCCAGCAGTGTAAGGACTAGCGGAAGCATAAACACAGATACGCAGTATTTT. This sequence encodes CASSVRTSGSINTDTQYF.

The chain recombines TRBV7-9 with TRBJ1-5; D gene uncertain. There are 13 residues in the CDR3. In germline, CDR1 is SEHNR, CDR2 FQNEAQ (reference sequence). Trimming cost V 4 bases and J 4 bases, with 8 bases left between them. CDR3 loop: CASSYGRNQPQHF. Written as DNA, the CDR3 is TGTGCCAGCAGCTACGGCAGGAATCAGCCCCAGCATTTT.

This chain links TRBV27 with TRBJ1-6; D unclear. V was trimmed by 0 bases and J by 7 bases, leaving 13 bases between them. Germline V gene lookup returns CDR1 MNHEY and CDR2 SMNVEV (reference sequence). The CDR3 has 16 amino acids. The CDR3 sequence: CASSLSITYPNSPLHF. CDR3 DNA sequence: TGTGCCAGCAGTTTATCGATCACTTACCCCAATTCACCCCTCCACTTT.

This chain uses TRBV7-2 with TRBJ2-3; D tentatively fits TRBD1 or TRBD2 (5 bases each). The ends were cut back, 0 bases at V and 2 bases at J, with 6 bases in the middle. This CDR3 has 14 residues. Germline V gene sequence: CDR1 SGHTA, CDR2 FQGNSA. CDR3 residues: CASSLAGTTDTQYF. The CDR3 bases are TGTGCCAGCAGCTTAGCGGGGACCACAGATACGCAGTATTTT.

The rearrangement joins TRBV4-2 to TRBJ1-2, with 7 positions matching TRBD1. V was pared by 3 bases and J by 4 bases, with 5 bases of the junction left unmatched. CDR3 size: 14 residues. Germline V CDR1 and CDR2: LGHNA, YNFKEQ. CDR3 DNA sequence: TGTGCCAGCAGCCACCCGACAGGGCCCTATGGCTACACCTTC. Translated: CASSHPTGPYGYTF.

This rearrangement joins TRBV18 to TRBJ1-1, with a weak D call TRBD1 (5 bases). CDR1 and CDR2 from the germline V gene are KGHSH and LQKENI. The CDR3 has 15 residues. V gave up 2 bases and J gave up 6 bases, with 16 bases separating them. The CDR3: CASSPVSGGGAEAFF. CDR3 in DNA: TGTGCCAGCTCACCAGTAAGTGGGGGGGGTGCTGAAGCTTTCTTT.

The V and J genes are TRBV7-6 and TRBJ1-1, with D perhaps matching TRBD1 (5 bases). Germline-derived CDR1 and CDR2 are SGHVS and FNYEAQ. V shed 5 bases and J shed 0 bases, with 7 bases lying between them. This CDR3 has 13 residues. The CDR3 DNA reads TGTGCCAGCAGCGGGGACCTGAACACTGAAGCTTTCTTT. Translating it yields CASSGDLNTEAFF.

CDR3 nucleotide sequence: TGCGCCAGCAGTACCGATGGGGAGGGTGCCCACGAGCAGTACTTC. Its protein product is CASSTDGEGAHEQYF. The chain carries TRBV5-1 and TRBJ2-7, with 7 bases identical to TRBD2. The V segment lost 5 bases and the J segment 5 bases; nucleotides outside the gene matches: 13. Germline assignment: CDR1 SGHRS and CDR2 YFSETQ. This CDR3 has 15 amino acids.